Presented here are 27 T cell receptor beta chains from one specimen sequenced in a study of CD8+CD57+ T cells in acquired aplastic anemia. Genomic DNA provided the template from which TCR beta VDJ and CDR3 profiles were obtained. TCRdb passed the reads through MiXCR, listing each CDR3 protein once. Of about 68,000 distinct CDR3 sequences in the sample, 54% were seen once. The sample taken for sequencing was sorted CD4+, CD8+, or CD8+CD57+ T cells (not recorded which) from PBMCs. Every receptor here comes from a human donor in good health, serving as a control.

This clonotype was detected only a few times. This chain links TRBV19 with TRBJ1-4; D uncertain. The CDR3 spans 13 residues. Germline V gene data show CDR1 as LNHDA and CDR2 as SQIVND (reference sequence). Between the trimmed V and J ends, which lost 5 bases and 2 bases, there was a span of 6 bases. In DNA, the CDR3 is TGTGCCAGTAGTTGGCAGACTAATGAAAAACTGTTTTTT. Its protein is CASSWQTNEKLFF. Full variable domain (remainder filled in from reference TRBV19 and TRBJ1-4): DGGITQSPKYLFRKEGQNVTLSCEQNLNHDAMYWYRQDPGQGLRLIYYSQIVNDFQKGDIAEGYSVSREKKESFPLTVTSAQKNPTAFYLCASSWQTNEKLFFGSGTQLSVL.

This clonotype was seen at least ten times. The chain combines TRBV6-2 or TRBV6-3 with TRBJ1-3; the D is unclear. V was shortened by 2 bases and J by 4 bases, with 3 bases between the two germline ends. The CDR3 length is 12 residues. Germline CDR1 MNHEY, CDR2 SVGEGT. Here the CDR3 DNA reads TGTGCCAGCAGTTACCTCGGAAACACCATATATTTT. It is translated as CASSYLGNTIYF.

This clonotype was seen many times. The chain uses TRBV27 and TRBJ1-6; D call uncertain. The CDR3 is made up of 15 amino acids. Trimming took off 0 bases at V and 9 bases at J, with 12 bases between the two ends. Germline V CDR1 and CDR2: MNHEY, SMNVEV (reference sequence). In DNA, the CDR3 is TGTGCCAGCAGTTTATCGGGAGGCAGCGGTTCACCCCTCCACTTT. Translated: CASSLSGGSGSPLHF.

The J gene is TRBJ1-6, the V gene TRBV7-2; D remains unclear. Per the germline V gene, CDR1 is SGHTA and CDR2 is FQGNSA. The CDR3 runs 15 residues. Between the trimmed V and J ends, which lost 1 base and 10 bases, there was a span of 14 bases. CDR3 residues: CASSLGLGVESPLHF. CDR3 bases: TGTGCCAGCAGCTTAGGCTTAGGAGTTGAATCACCCCTCCACTTT.

This clonotype was detected only a few times. V gene TRBV7-9 combines with J gene TRBJ1-2; no clear D gene. The germline V gene has CDR1 SEHNR and CDR2 FQNEAQ (reference sequence). V was trimmed by 1 base and J by 6 bases, leaving 15 bases between them. The CDR3 is 15 amino acids. CDR3 nucleotide sequence: TGTGCCAGCAGCTTAGGATTGCTGGGTAGGAATGGCTACACCTTC. Translating gives CASSLGLLGRNGYTF.

The chain couples TRBV2 to TRBJ2-7; no firm D call. This CDR3 region has 13 residues. The germline CDR1 and CDR2 sequences are SNHLY and FYNNEI. The germline V and J ends were trimmed by 5 bases and 1 base, with 9 bases remaining between them. The CDR3 spells CASSPGPSYEQYF. For the CDR3, the DNA is TGTGCCAGCAGTCCCGGACCATCCTACGAGCAGTACTTC.

As regards this clonotype: Compared with germline, one end of the junction differs, possibly owing to a read error. The gene calls are TRBV7-9 and TRBJ2-7, with a tentative D call TRBD1 (5 bases). The germline V gene encodes CDR1 SEHNR and CDR2 FQNEAQ (reference sequence). CDR3 size: 13 residues. The CDR3 coding sequence is TGTGCCGGCAGCTTAGCCTCAGGGTACGAGCAGTACTTC. It is translated as CAGSLASGYEQYF.

This clonotype was detected a few times. The chain joins TRBV10-3 to TRBJ1-3; D not resolved. Trimming took off 5 bases at V and 0 bases at J, with 8 bases between the two ends. Germline V gene sequence: CDR1 ENHRY, CDR2 SYGVKD. The CDR3 is 14 residues long. The chain's CDR3 is CAISLSGSGNTIYF. The CDR3 DNA reads as TGTGCCATCAGTCTTAGTGGCTCTGGAAACACCATATATTTT.

On this clonotype: A junction boundary mismatches the germline segment, possibly from a read error. The V and J genes are TRBV4-2 and TRBJ1-1; D not resolved. This CDR3 contains 15 residues. Germline CDR1 LGHNA, CDR2 YNFKEQ. The CDR3 sequence is CACSHQSTENTEAFF. In nucleotides, the CDR3 is TGTGCCTGCAGCCATCAAAGCACAGAGAACACTGAAGCTTTCTTT.

This clonotype was detected many times. The chain recombines TRBV2 with TRBJ2-1; D unresolved. Trimming removed 3 bases at V and 4 bases at J, with 10 bases between. CDR3 length: 14 residues. Germline V gene sequence: CDR1 SNHLY, CDR2 FYNNEI. The CDR3 DNA is TGTGCCAGCAGTGAGGCAGGCCGATACAATGAGCAGTTCTTC. As protein: CASSEAGRYNEQFF.

The chain carries TRBV20-1 and TRBJ2-3; D gene ambiguous. V was trimmed by 3 bases and J by 5 bases, leaving 9 bases between them. Germline V gives CDR1 DFQATT, CDR2 SNEGSKA (reference sequence). The CDR3 contains 12 residues. CDR3: CSASRWGDTQYF. CDR3 in DNA: TGCAGTGCTAGTAGGTGGGGAGATACGCAGTATTTT.

This clonotype was observed at least ten times. The chain joins TRBV27 to TRBJ1-1, with D possibly matching TRBD1 (5 bases). CDR3 length: 13 amino acids. In germline, CDR1 is MNHEY, CDR2 SMNVEV (reference sequence). Trimming took off 7 bases at V and 5 bases at J, with 14 bases between the two ends. The CDR3 protein is CASKDTPYTEAFF. In nucleotides, the CDR3 is TGTGCCAGCAAGGACACGCCATATACTGAAGCTTTCTTT.

The chain carries TRBV10-3 and TRBJ1-1; no definite D call. The germline gives CDR1 ENHRY, CDR2 SYGVKD. Trimming took off 4 bases at V and 5 bases at J, with 11 bases between the two ends. CDR3 length: 13 amino acids. As DNA, the CDR3 is TGTGCCATCAGTGGAGGAGTTGTTACTGAAGCTTTCTTT. This encodes CAISGGVVTEAFF.

This clonotype came up once. This is likely a read error, given that the CDR3 carries no conserved phenylalanine or tryptophan at its end. The chain links TRBV14 to TRBJ1-2; D unresolved. This CDR3 spans 17 amino acids. Germline V gives CDR1 SGHDN, CDR2 FVKESK. Trimming took 1 base from V and 0 from J, leaving 15 bases between them. CDR3 sequence reads: CASSQGGRGSANYGYTL. CDR3 coding DNA: TGTGCCAGCAGCCAAGGAGGCCGGGGATCTGCTAACTATGGCTACACCCTC.

The CDR3 DNA reads as TGTGCCAGCAGCTTAGATACCGGGACAGGGGATTCACCCCTCCACTTT. Protein: CASSLDTGTGDSPLHF. The J gene is TRBJ1-6, the V gene TRBV7-6; 10 nucleotides line up with TRBD1. Per germline, CDR1 SGHVS and CDR2 FNYEAQ. The CDR3 contains 16 residues. J gave up 8 bases and V 1 base, and 5 bases lay outside the gene matches.

This clonotype was picked up many times. The chain carries TRBV6-5 and TRBJ2-1, with 7 bases identical to TRBD1. V gave up 6 bases and J gave up 1 base; unmatched junction bases: 6. This CDR3 is 15 amino acids long. Germline CDR1 and CDR2: MNHEY and SVGAGI. The CDR3 is CASRKTGMSYNEQFF. The DNA for the CDR3 is TGTGCCAGCAGAAAGACAGGGATGTCCTACAATGAGCAGTTCTTC.

This sequence joins TRBV7-2 and TRBJ2-5; D is unresolved. Deletions cut 4 bases from V and 5 bases from J, with 5 bases between. The CDR3 has 11 residues. CDR1 is SGHTA and CDR2 is FQGNSA in the germline V gene. The chain's CDR3 is CASSYRETQYF. Written as DNA, the CDR3 is TGTGCCAGCAGCTACCGGGAGACCCAGTACTTC.

The V call is TRBV2, the J call TRBJ1-1; possibly TRBD1 for D (6 bases). Germline V gene sequence: CDR1 SNHLY, CDR2 FYNNEI. This CDR3 has 13 amino acids. V was trimmed by 6 bases and J by 4 bases, leaving 12 bases between them. CDR3: CASSLTGGTEAFF. Here the CDR3 DNA reads TGTGCCAGCAGCCTGACAGGCGGCACTGAAGCTTTCTTT. The variable domain in full, with the rest retrieved from reference TRBV2 and TRBJ1-1, is EPEVTQTPSHQVTQMGQEVILRCVPISNHLYFYWYRQILGQKVEFLVSFYNNEISEKSEIFDDQFSVERPDGSNFTLKIRSTKLEDSAMYFCASSLTGGTEAFFGQGTRLTVV.

Only a few counts were recorded for this clonotype. V usage is TRBV19 and J usage is TRBJ1-1; D unclear. The CDR3 contains 13 residues. V was shortened by 3 bases and J by 3 bases, with 8 bases between the two germline ends. The germline CDR1 and CDR2 sequences are LNHDA and SQIVND (reference sequence). Written as DNA, the CDR3 is TGTGCCAGTAGTATGCGGTGGGACACTGAAGCTTTCTTT. It yields the protein CASSMRWDTEAFF.

At least ten counts were recorded for this clonotype. The J gene is TRBJ2-7, the V gene TRBV12-3 or TRBV12-4, with 9 bases matching TRBD1. V lost 1 base and J lost 3; bases outside the gene matches: 4. CDR3 size: 15 residues. The DNA of the CDR3 is TGTGCCAGCAGTTTAGGGGGACAGGGATACTACGAGCAGTACTTC. This gives the protein CASSLGGQGYYEQYF.

The chain links TRBV29-1 to TRBJ1-2; TRBD1 is a possible D gene (5 bases). Germline CDR1 SQVTM, CDR2 ANQGSEA. The CDR3 length is 12 residues. Trimming stripped 4 bases from V and 2 bases from J, with 8 bases between. The CDR3 loop is CSVGGGNYGYTF. The CDR3 region has the DNA TGCAGCGTTGGGGGGGGAAACTATGGCTACACCTTC.

The count of this clonotype is one. The genes are TRBV9 and TRBJ1-5; maybe TRBD1 (5 bases). Trimming removed 0 bases from V and 7 bases from J, with 14 bases in between. The CDR3 contains 15 residues. Germline CDR1 SGDLS, CDR2 YYNGEE. This chain's CDR3 is CASSVEGVSSQPQHF. In DNA, the CDR3 is TGTGCCAGCAGCGTAGAAGGGGTTTCGTCGCAGCCCCAGCATTTT.

This clonotype has ten or more counts. The chain has TRBV11-2 and TRBJ2-1; 8 positions agree with TRBD2. The junction had 9 bases not matched to a gene; V was cut back by 5 bases and J by 0 bases. Per the germline V gene, CDR1 is SGHAT and CDR2 is FQNNGV. CDR3 size: 17 residues. The chain's CDR3 is CASSPGLASPSYNEQFF. The CDR3 nucleotides are TGTGCCAGCAGCCCAGGACTAGCCTCTCCCTCCTACAATGAGCAGTTCTTC. The full variable domain, its missing parts supplied by reference TRBV11-2 and TRBJ2-1, is EAGVAQSPRYKIIEKRQSVAFWCNPISGHATLYWYQQILGQGPKLLIQFQNNGVVDDSQLPKDRFSAERLKGVDSTLKIQPAKLEDSAVYLCASSPGLASPSYNEQFFGPGTRLTVL.

The V and J genes are TRBV7-9 and TRBJ2-2; the D is unclear. The CDR3 is 13 amino acids. Trimming took off 6 bases at V and 3 bases at J, with 8 bases between the two ends. CDR1 SEHNR and CDR2 FQNEAQ come from the germline V gene (reference sequence). The CDR3 coding sequence is TGTGCCAGCAGTCTACCCCACACCGGGGAGCTGTTTTTT. It is translated as CASSLPHTGELFF. Full variable domain (missing parts from reference TRBV7-9 and TRBJ2-2): DTGVSQNPRHKITKRGQNVTFRCDPISEHNRLYWYRQTLGQGPEFLTYFQNEAQLEKSRLLSDRFSAERPKGSFSTLEIQRTEQGDSAMYLCASSLPHTGELFFGEGSRLTVL.

The chain joins TRBV24-1 to TRBJ2-7; D ambiguous. The CDR3 contains 14 residues. The germline CDR1 and CDR2 sequences are KGHDR and SFDVKD. The V and J ends lost 5 bases and 3 bases respectively, with 13 bases between them. CDR3 coding DNA: TGTGCCACCAGTGGCAGCCTTAAGAGCTACGAGCAGTACGTC. Protein: CATSGSLKSYEQYV.

The rearrangement joins TRBV7-8 to TRBJ2-1; the match to TRBD2 covers 11 bases. CDR3 length: 14 residues. CDR1 and CDR2 from the germline V gene are SGHVS and FQNEAQ. J lost 6 bases, V lost 5 bases, and 3 bases had no gene match. The CDR3 reads CASSVGTSGNEQFF. CDR3 bases: TGTGCCAGCAGCGTCGGGACTAGCGGCAATGAGCAGTTCTTC. Complete variable domain (other parts from reference TRBV7-8 and TRBJ2-1): GAGVSQSPRYKVAKRGQDVALRCDPISGHVSLFWYQQALGQGPEFLTYFQNEAQLDKSGLPSDRFFAERPEGSVSTLKIQRTQQEDSAVYLCASSVGTSGNEQFFGPGTRLTVL.

This clonotype was picked up a small number of times. This sequence joins TRBV2 and TRBJ2-3, with 7 bases aligning to TRBD2. Per the germline V gene, CDR1 is SNHLY and CDR2 is FYNNEI. The CDR3 has 17 amino acids. The junction had 14 bases not matched to a gene; V was cut back by 4 bases and J by 4 bases. The CDR3 sequence: CASSGGGTGGTSDTQYF. Written as DNA, the CDR3 is TGTGCCAGCAGTGGGGGGGGGACGGGGGGAACCTCAGATACGCAGTATTTT. The full variable domain, in which reference TRBV2 and TRBJ2-3 provide the parts outside the CDR3, is EPEVTQTPSHQVTQMGQEVILRCVPISNHLYFYWYRQILGQKVEFLVSFYNNEISEKSEIFDDQFSVERPDGSNFTLKIRSTKLEDSAMYFCASSGGGTGGTSDTQYFGPGTRLTVL.